The 29 T cell receptor beta chains below were found in one sample sequenced in a study of T cell repertoires in cytomegalovirus infection. In TCRdb, the reads were re-called with MiXCR into one record per CDR3 protein. The table shows approximately 700,000 distinct CDR3 sequences, with 35% to 40% occurring only once. Sequencing input: PBMCs. The receptors here all came from a human donor in good health (CMV status not recorded). Some clones in this sample may be carry-over from other donors' samples.

This chain uses TRBV7-9 with TRBJ2-1, with 13 bases matching TRBD2. Germline V gives CDR1 SEHNR, CDR2 FQNEAQ (reference sequence). The CDR3 length is 17 residues. The V and J ends lost 4 bases and 4 bases, in that order; junction bases with no gene match: 7. The CDR3 region is CASSSPGGLAGYNEQFF. CDR3 in DNA: TGTGCCAGCAGCTCCCCTGGGGGACTAGCGGGGTACAATGAGCAGTTCTTC.

The chain recombines TRBV6-1 with TRBJ2-1; D tentatively fits TRBD1 or TRBD2 (5 bases each). This CDR3 is 12 amino acids long. CDR1 is MNHNS and CDR2 is SASEGT in the germline V gene. Deletions cut 5 bases from V and 9 bases from J, with 11 bases between. The CDR3 sequence is CASSLSGTEQFF. The CDR3 bases are TGTGCCAGCAGTCTTTCAGGGACTGAGCAGTTCTTC.

In its sample, this clonotype was seen a few times. V gene TRBV7-3 combines with J gene TRBJ2-5; tentative D call: TRBD1 (6 bases). CDR1 SGHTA and CDR2 FQGTGA come from the germline V gene. The CDR3 has 15 residues. Trimming took off 4 bases at V and 3 bases at J, with 15 bases between the two ends. CDR3 nucleotide sequence: TGTGCCAGCAGCTATGGGGGCGAAGAAGAAGAGACCCAGTACTTC. This codes for CASSYGGEEEETQYF.

This clonotype occurred many times. The chain joins TRBV5-4 to TRBJ2-3; 13 nucleotides agree with TRBD2. Germline assignment: CDR1 SGHNT and CDR2 YYREEE (reference sequence). V trimming: 0 bases; J trimming: 5 bases; junction bases outside the gene matches: 3. This CDR3 region has 16 residues. The CDR3 region has the DNA TGTGCCAGCAGCTTGGGACTAGCGGGAGGAGAAGATACGCAGTATTTT. Translation gives CASSLGLAGGEDTQYF.

V gene TRBV5-4 combines with J gene TRBJ2-3; possibly TRBD1 for D (5 bases). This CDR3 has 13 amino acids. Germline V lookup: CDR1 SGHNT, CDR2 YYREEE (reference sequence). Trimming took off 7 bases at V and 5 bases at J, with 14 bases between the two ends. CDR3 protein: CASSQDIIDTQYF. CDR3 in DNA: TGTGCCAGCTCCCAGGACATTATAGATACGCAGTATTTT.

This clonotype has a count of ten or more. The rearrangement uses TRBV7-3 and TRBJ2-2; possibly TRBD2 for D (5 bases). This CDR3 is built from 14 residues. CDR1 is SGHTA, CDR2 FQGTGA, per germline. The germline V and J ends were trimmed by 5 bases and 6 bases, with 13 bases remaining between them. DNA of the CDR3: TGTGCCAGCAGCCCCCAGAGGGCAGCCGGGGAGCTGTTTTTT. This codes for CASSPQRAAGELFF. The full variable domain, completed using reference TRBV7-3 and TRBJ2-2, is GAGVSQTPSNKVTEKGKYVELRCDPISGHTALYWYRQSLGQGPEFLIYFQGTGAADDSGLPNDRFFAVRPEGSVSTLKIQRTERGDSAVYLCASSPQRAAGELFFGEGSRLTVL.

V is TRBV5-6 and J is TRBJ1-2; D is unclear. Germline CDR1 is SGHDT and CDR2 is YYEEEE. V lost 4 bases to trimming and J lost 7 bases, with 20 bases between them. CDR3 length: 15 amino acids. CDR3 sequence (DNA): TGTGCCAGCAGCCTGCATGGGCTGGGGATTGGTGGCTACACCTTC. Protein sequence: CASSLHGLGIGGYTF.

The chain couples TRBV20-1 to TRBJ1-2, with unresolved D. Germline V lookup: CDR1 DFQATT, CDR2 SNEGSKA (reference sequence). Trimming stripped 3 bases from V and 4 bases from J, with 18 bases between. The CDR3 is made up of 15 amino acids. Here the CDR3 DNA reads TGCAGTGCTAGCCCCCCCGAAGGGATTAGCTATGGCTACACCTTC. This translates into CSASPPEGISYGYTF.

This clonotype was counted many times. This chain uses TRBV7-2 with TRBJ2-3; D possibly corresponds to TRBD1 (5 bases). V was trimmed by 3 bases and J by 4 bases, leaving 23 bases between them. Germline CDR1 is SGHTA and CDR2 is FQGNSA. There are 18 residues in the CDR3. CDR3 protein: CASSFYSLQAGWADTQYF. The CDR3 DNA sequence: TGTGCCAGCAGCTTTTATAGCTTGCAGGCAGGGTGGGCAGATACGCAGTATTTT.

This clonotype was detected a few times. The chain carries TRBV19 and TRBJ2-5; D is possibly TRBD1 (5 bases). Trimming cost V 11 bases and J 3 bases, with 13 bases left between them. CDR1 and CDR2 (germline): LNHDA, SQIVND (reference sequence). The CDR3 is made up of 12 amino acids. CDR3 nucleotides: TGTGCCCAAAGTGGGGCCGAAGAGACCCAGTACTTC. Amino acids: CAQSGAEETQYF.

This clonotype was counted a few times. The rearrangement joins TRBV11-2 to TRBJ2-6; D is ambiguous. This CDR3 contains 15 residues. The germline CDR1 and CDR2 sequences are SGHAT and FQNNGV. V shed 2 bases and J shed 4 bases, with 9 bases lying between them. The CDR3 protein is CASSLSPSGANVLTF. In nucleotides, the CDR3 is TGTGCCAGCAGCTTATCGCCGTCAGGGGCCAACGTCCTGACTTTC.

In its sample, this clonotype was seen a few times. This chain links TRBV7-9 with TRBJ2-2; TRBD1 agrees at 7 bases. V lost 5 bases and J lost 5; bases outside the gene matches: 8. The CDR3 covers 15 residues. From germline, CDR1 is SEHNR and CDR2 FQNEAQ (reference sequence). The CDR3 sequence: CASSEHRGRTGELFF. CDR3 bases: TGTGCCAGCAGCGAACACAGGGGTCGTACCGGGGAGCTGTTTTTT.

This chain connects TRBV5-1 to TRBJ2-2; D is perhaps TRBD1 (5 bases). V was shortened by 2 bases and J by 0 bases, with 11 bases between the two germline ends. CDR3 length equals 16 residues. Looked up from germline, CDR1 is SGHRS and CDR2 is YFSETQ. Written as DNA, the CDR3 is TGCGCCAGCAGCTTTTACCAGGGCGCGAACACCGGGGAGCTGTTTTTT. Its translation: CASSFYQGANTGELFF. The variable domain in full, with the rest retrieved from reference TRBV5-1 and TRBJ2-2, is KAGVTQTPRYLIKTRGQQVTLSCSPISGHRSVSWYQQTPGQGLQFLFEYFSETQRNKGNFPGRFSGRQFSNSRSEMNVSTLELGDSALYLCASSFYQGANTGELFFGEGSRLTVL.

The chain recombines TRBV28 with TRBJ2-5, with D possibly being TRBD1 (6 bases). The ends were cut back, 6 bases at V and 5 bases at J, with 13 bases in the middle. The length of the CDR3 is 13 residues. Germline lookup yields CDR1 MDHEN and CDR2 SYDVKM. DNA of the CDR3: TGTGCCAGCAGCAACAGGGTTCGGGAGACCCAGTACTTC. Its translation: CASSNRVRETQYF.

This clonotype was recorded at least ten times. The V gene is TRBV7-9, the J gene TRBJ2-1; 8 bases line up with TRBD1. From germline, CDR1 is SEHNR and CDR2 FQNEAQ (reference sequence). V shed 7 bases and J 3 bases; nucleotides not matched to a gene: 14. This CDR3 has 17 residues. The CDR3 nucleotides are TGTGCCAGCATTCCTCCCTTCGACAGGGGACTCTACAATGAGCAGTTCTTC. Translated: CASIPPFDRGLYNEQFF.

The chain joins TRBV3-1 to TRBJ1-5; D is unresolved. The V gene lost 1 base and the J gene lost 3 bases, with 10 bases spanning the gap. The CDR3 sequence is 15 residues long. Germline V gene data show CDR1 as LGHDT and CDR2 as YNNKEL (reference sequence). Here the CDR3 reads CASSQVPGPNQPQHF. Written as DNA, the CDR3 is TGTGCCAGCAGCCAAGTACCAGGTCCCAATCAGCCCCAGCATTTT.

The J gene is TRBJ2-3, the V gene TRBV29-1, with 11 positions matching TRBD2. The CDR3 has 17 amino acids. Trimming cost V 5 bases and J 2 bases; bases outside gene matches: 12. CDR1 and CDR2 (germline): SQVTM, ANQGSEA. The CDR3 DNA sequence: TGCAGCGTTTCGTCTAGCGGGAGGTGGCGGGCCACAGATACGCAGTATTTT. It is translated as CSVSSSGRWRATDTQYF.

This clonotype was picked up many times. V gene TRBV7-8 combines with J gene TRBJ2-7, with unresolved D. The CDR3 totals 14 residues. The V end lost 1 base, the J end lost 0 bases, and 7 bases lay between the germline ends. Germline CDR1 SGHVS, CDR2 FQNEAQ. DNA for the CDR3: TGTGCCAGCAGCTTAGTGTCCTACTCCTACGAGCAGTACTTC. Translation: CASSLVSYSYEQYF.

This clonotype was counted a few times. The chain couples TRBV4-1 to TRBJ1-2; no clear D gene. The germline V gene has CDR1 MGHRA and CDR2 YSYEKL. The CDR3 is made up of 12 amino acids. The ends were cut back, 3 bases at V and 2 bases at J, with 4 bases in the middle. The CDR3 nucleotides read TGCGCCAGCAGCCACGGAAACTATGGCTACACCTTC. It codes for CASSHGNYGYTF.

This clonotype was counted only a few times. CDR3 coding DNA: TGTGCCAGCAGTAGCGATCTTTCTGGGGACGAGCAGTACTTC. Protein sequence: CASSSDLSGDEQYF. The V call is TRBV28, the J call TRBJ2-7; D ambiguous. Trimming took off 5 bases at V and 5 bases at J, with 16 bases between the two ends. Germline lookup yields CDR1 MDHEN and CDR2 SYDVKM. The CDR3 runs to 14 residues.

This chain links TRBV27 with TRBJ2-3, with 8 bases matching TRBD2. V lost 5 bases, J lost 0 bases, and 7 bases stayed unmatched. Per the germline V gene, CDR1 is MNHEY and CDR2 is SMNVEV (reference sequence). CDR3 length: 16 residues. CDR3 coding DNA: TGTGCCAGCAGTAGAGCGGGGGCTGGGAGCACAGATACGCAGTATTTT. The encoded protein is CASSRAGAGSTDTQYF.

This clonotype was seen a few times. This chain joins TRBV28 and TRBJ2-7; TRBD1 matches 7 bases. The ends lost 6 bases at V and 0 bases at J; junction bases unmatched: 8. From germline, CDR1 is MDHEN and CDR2 SYDVKM. This CDR3 is built from 15 residues. The CDR3 bases are TGTGCCAGCAGCGGACAGGATTCAGGCTCCTACGAGCAGTACTTC. Encoded protein: CASSGQDSGSYEQYF.

This clonotype was observed a single time. Since a much larger clone is just one base distant, this may be a read error. The chain links TRBV7-2 to TRBJ2-7; possible D gene TRBD2, 6 bases. Germline assignment: CDR1 SGHTA and CDR2 FQGNSA. The V end lost 7 bases, the J end lost 7 bases, and 23 bases lay between the germline ends. The CDR3 loop spans 15 amino acids. The CDR3 DNA reads as TGTGCCAGCAAACTCCTCGCGGGGTGGGCGGGGGAGCAGTACTTC. It is translated as CASKLLAGWAGEQYF.

This chain links TRBV6-1 with TRBJ1-5; D gene unclear. V lost 6 bases and J 0 bases, leaving 9 bases between the germline ends. The V gene's germline CDR1 is MNHNS and CDR2 SASEGT. There are 14 residues in the CDR3. CDR3 in amino acids: CASSLDYSNQPQHF. CDR3 bases: TGTGCCAGCAGCCTAGATTATAGCAATCAGCCCCAGCATTTT.

This clonotype was observed a handful of times. This chain joins TRBV7-9 and TRBJ2-2; perhaps TRBD2 as D (6 bases). The CDR3 extends over 16 amino acids. With 4 bases removed from V and 4 bases from J, the gap between germline ends came to 16 bases. The germline V gene has CDR1 SEHNR and CDR2 FQNEAQ (reference sequence). The chain's CDR3 is CASSWGDVTITGELFF. The CDR3 nucleotides read TGTGCCAGCAGCTGGGGGGATGTGACGATCACCGGGGAGCTGTTTTTT. The variable domain in full, with the rest retrieved from reference TRBV7-9 and TRBJ2-2, is DTGVSQNPRHKITKRGQNVTFRCDPISEHNRLYWYRQTLGQGPEFLTYFQNEAQLEKSRLLSDRFSAERPKGSFSTLEIQRTEQGDSAMYLCASSWGDVTITGELFFGEGSRLTVL.

The chain carries TRBV4-2 and TRBJ2-1; D call uncertain. The CDR3 has 17 amino acids. Trimming pared 0 bases from V and 0 bases from J, leaving 12 bases between. Germline assignment: CDR1 LGHNA and CDR2 YNFKEQ. The DNA for the CDR3 is TGTGCCAGCAGCCAAGACTCACAGCCGAGCTCCTACAATGAGCAGTTCTTC. Amino acids: CASSQDSQPSSYNEQFF.

Note on this clonotype: The junction shows a germline mismatch at one end, possibly a read error. V is TRBV12-3 or TRBV12-4 and J is TRBJ1-2; the D is unclear. This CDR3 spans 13 amino acids. The DNA for the CDR3 is TGTGCCAGCAGTTTAGAGCAAGACTATGGCGACACCTTC. Its translation is CASSLEQDYGDTF.

Only a few counts were recorded for this clonotype. The V call is TRBV7-2, the J call TRBJ2-1; no clear D gene. Germline assignment: CDR1 SGHTA and CDR2 FQGNSA. V was trimmed by 1 base and J by 0 bases, leaving 7 bases between them. This CDR3 region has 15 residues. As DNA, the CDR3 is TGTGCCAGCAGCTTAGAAGAGAGCTCCTACAATGAGCAGTTCTTC. This sequence encodes CASSLEESSYNEQFF.

Comments on this clonotype: This CDR3 is missing its conserved last phenylalanine or tryptophan, likely due to a read error. The V gene is TRBV12-3 or TRBV12-4, the J gene TRBJ2-5, with 7 bases identical to TRBD1. V dropped 6 bases and J dropped 1; count of bases not matched to a gene: 5. CDR3 length equals 14 residues. The CDR3, as DNA: TGTGCCAGCAGCCCAGACAGGGCCCAAGAGACCCAGTACTTA. This translates into CASSPDRAQETQYL.